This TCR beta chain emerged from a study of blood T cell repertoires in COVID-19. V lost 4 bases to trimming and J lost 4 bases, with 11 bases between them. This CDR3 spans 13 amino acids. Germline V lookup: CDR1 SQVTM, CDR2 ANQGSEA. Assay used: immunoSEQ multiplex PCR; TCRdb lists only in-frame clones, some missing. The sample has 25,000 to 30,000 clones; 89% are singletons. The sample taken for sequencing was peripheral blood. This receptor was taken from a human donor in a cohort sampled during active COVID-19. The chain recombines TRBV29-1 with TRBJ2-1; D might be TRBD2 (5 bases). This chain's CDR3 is CSVGSSIYNEQFF. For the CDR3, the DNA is TGCAGCGTTGGGTCTAGCATATACAATGAGCAGTTCTTC.